These 17 T cell receptor beta chains were sequenced from one sample in a study of T-cell memory formation after mild COVID-19. TCRdb re-analysed the 5' RACE reads in MiXCR, keeping a single row per CDR3 protein. The sample yields about 190,000 distinct CDR3 sequences, about 17% seen once. Sequencing input: PBMCs or a T cell subset sorted from them (not recorded which). The receptor source for this set is an adult woman who had mild COVID-19 (a few samples of this study predate the infection). Cell type and time point are not known.

This sequence joins TRBV27 and TRBJ1-4; possibly TRBD1 for D (5 bases). Germline CDR1 and CDR2: MNHEY and SMNVEV (reference sequence). The ends were cut back, 10 bases at V and 4 bases at J, with 16 bases in the middle. The CDR3 is 14 residues long. CDR3 protein: CATRRGGVNEKLFF. The CDR3 DNA is TGTGCCACCCGGAGGGGAGGAGTTAATGAAAAACTGTTTTTT.

V usage is TRBV5-1 and J usage is TRBJ2-1; 10 bases are shared with TRBD1. The CDR3 extends over 16 amino acids. Germline CDR1 reads SGHRS; CDR2 reads YFSETQ. After removal of 1 base from V and 4 bases from J, the junction contained 5 bases not matched to a gene. The CDR3 DNA is TGCGCCAGCAGCTTGTCCGGGACAGGGGTGTACAATGAGCAGTTCTTC. This sequence encodes CASSLSGTGVYNEQFF.

In its sample, this clonotype was seen a few times. This CDR3 is CSVGVGTTQETQYF. The CDR3 coding sequence is TGCAGCGTTGGTGTAGGGACCACTCAAGAGACCCAGTACTTC. J is TRBJ2-5 and V is TRBV29-1; D may be TRBD1 or TRBD2 (5 bases each). CDR3 length: 14 residues. Germline CDR1 reads SQVTM; CDR2 reads ANQGSEA. The V end was cut by 4 bases, the J end by 2 bases, with 14 bases between.

This clonotype showed up just a few times. J is TRBJ1-2 and V is TRBV7-2; 7 bases are a match to TRBD1. The germline V gene encodes CDR1 SGHTA and CDR2 FQGNSA. The V gene end was trimmed by 5 bases and the J gene end by 3 bases; junction bases not matched to a gene: 9. The CDR3 totals 15 residues. CDR3 in DNA: TGTGCCAGCAGCGACAGGGCACAAGGGGACTATGGCTACACCTTC. As protein: CASSDRAQGDYGYTF.

This clonotype was detected many times. The rearrangement links TRBV25-1 to TRBJ2-5; the match to TRBD1 covers 7 bases. J gave up 5 bases and V 4 bases, and 16 bases lay outside the gene matches. The CDR3 is 17 residues long. Germline V gives CDR1 MGHDK, CDR2 SYGVNS. For the CDR3, the DNA is TGTGCCAGCAGTGGGTCATGGGGCCACAGGGGAACGGAGACCCAGTACTTC. It codes for CASSGSWGHRGTETQYF.

This chain joins TRBV12-3 or TRBV12-4 and TRBJ1-2, with 8 nucleotides matching TRBD1. The CDR3 length is 15 residues. The V gene end was trimmed by 3 bases and the J gene end by 1 base; junction bases not matched to a gene: 4. CDR3 DNA sequence: TGTGCCAGCAGTTTCAGGACAGGGAGTAACTATGGCTACACCTTC. Translating it yields CASSFRTGSNYGYTF.

V usage is TRBV20-1 and J usage is TRBJ2-7; 8 bases are shared with TRBD1. The CDR3 loop spans 15 amino acids. Germline trimming cut 5 bases from V and 6 bases from J; bases unmatched to any gene: 15. Per germline, CDR1 DFQATT and CDR2 SNEGSKA (reference sequence). CDR3 in amino acids: CSAPGQGAFVGEQYF. CDR3 DNA: TGCAGTGCTCCTGGGCAGGGGGCGTTCGTGGGCGAGCAGTACTTC.

This clonotype was counted between two and nine times. This likely comes from a read error, as the CDR3 has no conserved phenylalanine or tryptophan at its end. The limits of the CDR3 on the DNA are not certain, so only TCRdb's listed CDR3 is given. This chain links TRBV3-1 with TRBJ2-1; TRBD1, the D gene given by the table, was not confirmed from the DNA. The germline CDR1 and CDR2 sequences are LGHDT and YNNKEL (reference sequence). The CDR3 is made up of 13 amino acids, end residues included. The CDR3 spells CASSQGVPGQGVL.

This rearrangement joins TRBV7-2 to TRBJ1-2; the match to TRBD1 covers 7 bases. The CDR3 has 13 amino acids. The J segment lost 6 bases and the V segment lost 5 bases, leaving 6 bases of the junction unmatched. Germline lookup yields CDR1 SGHTA and CDR2 FQGNSA. The CDR3 nucleotides are TGTGCCAGCAGCACCCGACAGGGACATGGCTACACCTTC. Its translation: CASSTRQGHGYTF.

This clonotype came up many times. The J gene is TRBJ1-2, the V gene TRBV7-9, with D unresolved. The CDR3 sequence is 13 residues long. The germline gives CDR1 SEHNR, CDR2 FQNEAQ (reference sequence). The V end lost 4 bases, the J end lost 2 bases, and 8 bases lay between the germline ends. This chain's CDR3 is CASSSGRNYGYTF. The CDR3, as DNA: TGTGCCAGCAGCTCCGGGAGGAACTATGGCTACACCTTC.

This clonotype was seen a handful of times. The rearrangement uses TRBV3-1 and TRBJ2-7; D not certain. This CDR3 is 14 amino acids long. CDR1 LGHDT and CDR2 YNNKEL come from the germline V gene (reference sequence). V was clipped by 1 base and J by 6 bases, with 13 bases between them. The CDR3 reads CASSQGTVSSEQYF. DNA of the CDR3: TGTGCCAGCAGCCAAGGAACGGTCAGTAGCGAGCAGTACTTC.

This clonotype has a handful of counts. The rearrangement joins TRBV7-2 to TRBJ2-5; D possibly corresponds to TRBD1 (5 bases). The CDR3 extends over 12 amino acids. Trimming left V 7 bases short and J 2 bases short, with 8 bases between. The germline CDR1 and CDR2 sequences are SGHTA and FQGNSA. The CDR3 DNA follows: TGTGCCAGCATTCAGGGTCAAGAGACCCAGTACTTC. This translates into CASIQGQETQYF.

This clonotype has just a few counts. V and J are TRBV4-1 and TRBJ2-3; 7 positions agree with TRBD2. Germline V lookup: CDR1 MGHRA, CDR2 YSYEKL. The trim removed 0 bases at V and 1 base at J, leaving 13 bases unmatched. The CDR3 runs to 19 residues. CDR3 coding DNA: TGCGCCAGCAGCCAAGATAATTGGCGTCAGGCGGGGGGCACAGATACGCAGTATTTT. It specifies CASSQDNWRQAGGTDTQYF.

The chain joins TRBV5-5 to TRBJ1-1; D is unclear. Germline V CDR1 and CDR2: SGHKS, YYEKEE (reference sequence). V was trimmed by 0 bases and J by 4 bases, leaving 10 bases between them. This CDR3 has 14 residues. The CDR3 spells CASSLAGQTTEAFF. CDR3 bases: TGTGCCAGCAGCTTGGCCGGTCAGACCACTGAAGCTTTCTTT.

The CDR3 DNA is TGTGCCAGCAGTAATGCTCGGGAAGAGCAGTACTTC. Translating gives CASSNAREEQYF. V and J are TRBV6-2 or TRBV6-3 and TRBJ2-7; a weak D match, TRBD2 (5 bases). Germline-derived CDR1 and CDR2 are MNHEY and SVGEGT. V was shortened by 5 bases and J by 7 bases, with 12 bases between the two germline ends. The CDR3 loop spans 12 amino acids.

In its sample, this clonotype was seen a few times. This chain joins TRBV25-1 and TRBJ2-7, with TRBD1 as a possible D gene (5 bases). The CDR3 totals 12 residues. Trimming cost V 6 bases and J 3 bases, with 9 bases left between them. The germline V gene encodes CDR1 MGHDK and CDR2 SYGVNS. CDR3 nucleotides: TGTGCCAGCAGGGCAGGGTTCTACGAGCAGTACTTC. Translation gives CASRAGFYEQYF.

V gene TRBV10-3 combines with J gene TRBJ2-5; no clear D. The CDR3 has 14 amino acids. Germline V gene data show CDR1 as ENHRY and CDR2 as SYGVKD. Trimming removed 2 bases at V and 3 bases at J, with 10 bases between. DNA of the CDR3: TGTGCCATCAGTGAGGTGTCCGCTAAAGAGACCCAGTACTTC. It specifies CAISEVSAKETQYF.